The clone carrying this T cell receptor (beta chain) was counted a few times. This specimen comes from a study of T-cell reconstitution after alpha-beta-depleted transplantation in children. TCRbeta library construction was performed incorporating unique molecular identifiers. Via MiXCR, TCRdb re-called the PCR reads, giving one row per CDR3 protein. This repertoire shows approximately 350,000 distinct CDR3 sequences, less than 15% found once; its top ten account for about 4%. The specimen comprised PBMCs, sampled from the stem cell graft. This TCR derives from a human donor who donated a stem cell graft to a child with Fanconi anemia.

Written as DNA, the CDR3 is TGCAGTGCGGATCGCGAGCCCGGGCCCCAGTACTTC. Amino acid sequence: CSADREPGPQYF. The J gene is TRBJ2-5, the V gene TRBV20-1, with D hard to call. CDR1 is DFQATT, CDR2 SNEGSKA, per germline (reference sequence). Trimming took off 6 bases at V and 9 bases at J, with 17 bases between the two ends. This CDR3 comprises 12 residues.